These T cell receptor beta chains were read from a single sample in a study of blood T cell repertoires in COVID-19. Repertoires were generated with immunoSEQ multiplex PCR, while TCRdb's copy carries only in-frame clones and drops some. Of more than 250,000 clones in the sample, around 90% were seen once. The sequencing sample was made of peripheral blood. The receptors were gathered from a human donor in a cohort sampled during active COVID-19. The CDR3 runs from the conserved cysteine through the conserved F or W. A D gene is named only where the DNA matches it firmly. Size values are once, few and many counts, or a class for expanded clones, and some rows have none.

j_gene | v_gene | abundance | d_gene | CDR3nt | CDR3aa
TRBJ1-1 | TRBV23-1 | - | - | TGCGCCAGCAACCATGGACTCGAAGCTTTCTTT | CASNHGLEAFF
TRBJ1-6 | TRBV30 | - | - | TGTGCCTGGAGCCGACAGGAGGATTCACCCCTCCACTTT | CAWSRQEDSPLHF
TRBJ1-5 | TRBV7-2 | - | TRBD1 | TGTGCCAGCAGCCAGGAGGACAGGGCCCAGCATTTT | CASSQEDRAQHF
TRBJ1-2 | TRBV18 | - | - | TGTGCCAGCTCACCACTGGGAGACGGATACACCTTC | CASSPLGDGYTF
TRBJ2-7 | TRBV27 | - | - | TGTGCCAGCAGTCCCCAGGGGTTCGAGAGCTCCTACGAGCAGTACTTC | CASSPQGFESSYEQYF
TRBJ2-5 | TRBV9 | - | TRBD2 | TGTGCCAGCAGCGCCGAACTAGCGGGAGCTGGAGAGACCCAGTACTTC | CASSAELAGAGETQYF
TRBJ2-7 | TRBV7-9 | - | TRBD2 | TGTGCCAGCAGCCGAACCAGCGGGGGTTACGAGCAGTACTTC | CASSRTSGGYEQYF
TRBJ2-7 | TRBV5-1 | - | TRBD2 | TGCGCCAGCAGCCCAACTGATAGCGGGGGGCCTTACGAGCAGTACTTC | CASSPTDSGGPYEQYF
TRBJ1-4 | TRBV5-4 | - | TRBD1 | TGTGCCAGCAGCCGATCGACAGGGGACGAAAAACTGTTTTTT | CASSRSTGDEKLFF
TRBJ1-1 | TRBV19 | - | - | TGTGCCAGTGGTCACAGGAGGAACACTGAAGCTTTCTTT | CASGHRRNTEAFF
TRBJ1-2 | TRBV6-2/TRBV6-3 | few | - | TGTGCCAGCAGTTACGGAGTCTATGGCTACACCTTC | CASSYGVYGYTF
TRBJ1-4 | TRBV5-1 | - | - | TGCGCCAGCAGCTTGGGACAGAATGAAAAACTGTTTTTT | CASSLGQNEKLFF
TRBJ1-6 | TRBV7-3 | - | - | TGTGCCAGCAGCTTGGGGAGCTCCTATAATTCACCCCTCCACTTT | CASSLGSSYNSPLHF
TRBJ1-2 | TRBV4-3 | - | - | TGCGCCAGCAGCCCCGAGGGCGCAGACAACTATGGCTACACCTTC | CASSPEGADNYGYTF
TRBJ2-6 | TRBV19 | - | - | TGTGCCAGTACCTATTCAACTAGCTCTGGGGCCAACGTCCTGACTTTC | CASTYSTSSGANVLTF
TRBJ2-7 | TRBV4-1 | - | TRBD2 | TGCGCCAGCAGCCAAGAGGGACCGGGACTAGTCCCCTACGAGCAGTACTTC | CASSQEGPGLVPYEQYF
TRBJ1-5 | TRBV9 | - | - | TGTGCCAGCAGCCCACCGGGACTAGGGGATCAGCCCCAGCATTTT | CASSPPGLGDQPQHF
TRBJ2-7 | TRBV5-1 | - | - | TGCGCCAGCAGCTTGATTGGGGGCGGCGGCAACGAGCAGTACTTC | CASSLIGGGGNEQYF
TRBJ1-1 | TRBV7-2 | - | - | TGTGCCAGCAGCCTCAGGGGTATTCAGACTGAAGCTTTCTTT | CASSLRGIQTEAFF
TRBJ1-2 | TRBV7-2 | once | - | TGTGCCAGCAGCGCATTTCAGGGAAGGGACTATGGCTACACCTTC | CASSAFQGRDYGYTF
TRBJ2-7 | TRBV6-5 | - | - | TGTGCCAGCAGTTATTCGGGATCATCCGAGCAGTACTTC | CASSYSGSSEQYF
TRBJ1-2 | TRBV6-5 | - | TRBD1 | TGTGCCAGTCGGACAGGGGTTGGCTATGGCTACACCTTC | CASRTGVGYGYTF
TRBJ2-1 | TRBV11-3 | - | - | TGTGCCAGCAGCTTAACAGGGAGCTCCTACAATGAGCAGTTCTTC | CASSLTGSSYNEQFF
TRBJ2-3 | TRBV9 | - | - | TGTGCCAGCAGCCCGCGACAGGACCTTAGCACAGATACGCAGTATTTT | CASSPRQDLSTDTQYF
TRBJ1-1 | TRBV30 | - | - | TGTGCCTGGAGTGTACGAAGTAGTCACACTGAAGCTTTCTTT | CAWSVRSSHTEAFF
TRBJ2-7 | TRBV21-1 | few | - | TGTGCCAGCAGCAAAGCTACCACTTACCTTGGACAGTCCTACGAGCAGTACTTC | CASSKATTYLGQSYEQYF
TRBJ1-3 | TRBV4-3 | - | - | TGCGCCAGCAGCCAAGACTGGCAGGCCTCTGGAAACACCATATATTTT | CASSQDWQASGNTIYF
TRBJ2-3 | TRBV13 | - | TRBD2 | TGTGCCAGCAGCCCCGGGGGGGCTCTTAGCACAGATACGCAGTATTTT | CASSPGGALSTDTQYF
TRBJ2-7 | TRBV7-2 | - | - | TGTGCCAGCACCGCTAAGGAGGGCAGCTCCTACGAGCAGTACTTC | CASTAKEGSSYEQYF
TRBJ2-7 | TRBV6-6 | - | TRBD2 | TGTGCCAGCAGTCCCGCGGGGGGAATCTCCTACGAGCAGTACTTC | CASSPAGGISYEQYF
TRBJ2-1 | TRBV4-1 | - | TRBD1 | TGCGCCAGCAGCCGGGCTGCCGGGACAGATTACAATGAGCAGTTCTTC | CASSRAAGTDYNEQFF
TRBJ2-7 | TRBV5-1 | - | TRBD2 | TGCGCCAGCCGATGGACTAGCGGATACGAGCAGTACTTC | CASRWTSGYEQYF
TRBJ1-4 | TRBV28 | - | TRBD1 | TGTGCCAGCAGCGACAGGGTAAATGAAAAACTGTTTTTT | CASSDRVNEKLFF
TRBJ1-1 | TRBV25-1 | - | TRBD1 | TGTGCCAGCAGTGAAACCACAGGGGACACTGAAGCTTTCTTT | CASSETTGDTEAFF
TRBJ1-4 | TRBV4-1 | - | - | TGCGCCAGCAGCCAACACGCAGGGGCTACTGAAAAACTGTTTTTT | CASSQHAGATEKLFF
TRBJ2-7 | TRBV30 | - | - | TGTGCCTGGACCCTTGGGGCCACCTACGAGCAGTACTTC | CAWTLGATYEQYF
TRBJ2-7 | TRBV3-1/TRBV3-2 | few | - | TGTGCCAGCAGCCAGGGGAGCTCCTACGAGCAGTACTTC | CASSQGSSYEQYF
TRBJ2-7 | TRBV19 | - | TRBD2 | TGTGCCAGTAGTCCTAGACTAGCGGGGGGCAGCTACGAGCAGTACTTC | CASSPRLAGGSYEQYF
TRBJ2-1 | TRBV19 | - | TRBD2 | TGTGCCAGTAGTACACGGACTAGCGGGATGGTCTCCTACAATGAGCAGTTCTTC | CASSTRTSGMVSYNEQFF
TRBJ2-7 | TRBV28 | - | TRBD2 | TGTGCCAGTAACTTAGCGGGACTCCAATACGAGCAGTACTTC | CASNLAGLQYEQYF
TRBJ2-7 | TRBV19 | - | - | TGTGCCAGTAGTATGGCAGGCTACGAGCAGTACTTC | CASSMAGYEQYF
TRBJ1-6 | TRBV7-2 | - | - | TGTGCCAGCAGCTTGCAGGGAAACTCACCCCTCCACTTT | CASSLQGNSPLHF
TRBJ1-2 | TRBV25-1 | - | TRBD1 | TGTGCCAGCAGCGGGACCGGGACAGGGCCTCTCGGCTACACCTTC | CASSGTGTGPLGYTF
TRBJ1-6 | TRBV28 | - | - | TGTGCCAGCAGTTTTGCGACAGGTCTTTCACCCCTCCACTTT | CASSFATGLSPLHF
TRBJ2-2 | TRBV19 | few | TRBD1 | TGTGCCAGTAGTATCCCCGGGACAGGGGACACCGGGGAGCTGTTTTTT | CASSIPGTGDTGELFF
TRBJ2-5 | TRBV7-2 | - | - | TGTGCCAGCAGCTTACAGGGACTCACCTTTAGAGAGACCCAGTACTTC | CASSLQGLTFRETQYF
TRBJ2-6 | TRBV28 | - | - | TGTGCCAGCACCGACTTTGGGGCCAACGTCCTGACTTTC | CASTDFGANVLTF
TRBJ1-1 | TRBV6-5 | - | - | TGTGCCAGCAGCCCACACAGACAGCCCCCGTGGGCTTTCTTT | CASSPHRQPPWAFF
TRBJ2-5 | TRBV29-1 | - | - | TGCAGCGTAGGGGCGCGGCGAGAGACCCAGTACTTC | CSVGARRETQYF
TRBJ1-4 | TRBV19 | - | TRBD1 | TGTGCCAGTAGTCTTGCGGGACAGATTGAAAAACTGTTTTTT | CASSLAGQIEKLFF
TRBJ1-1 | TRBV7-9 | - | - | TGTGCCAGCAGCCGAGACAGGTTTGAAGCTTTCTTT | CASSRDRFEAFF
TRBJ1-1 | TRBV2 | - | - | TGTGCCAGCAGTGATGAGGTTTCTCCGGGTGAAGCTTTCTTT | CASSDEVSPGEAFF
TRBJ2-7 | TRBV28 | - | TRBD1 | TGTGCCAGCAGCTGGGTTGGTTCCGGGACAGGGAACGAGCAGTACTTC | CASSWVGSGTGNEQYF
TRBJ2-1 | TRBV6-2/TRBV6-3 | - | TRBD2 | TGTGCCAGCAGTTACTCGGAGCGGGGGCCCTCCAATGAGCAGTTCTTC | CASSYSERGPSNEQFF
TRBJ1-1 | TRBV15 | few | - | TGTGCCACCAGCAGGGTCGTTTCGGACACTGAAGCTTTCTTT | CATSRVVSDTEAFF
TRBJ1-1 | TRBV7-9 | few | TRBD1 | TGTGCCAGCAGAATGGGGACAGGGACTGATAATGAAGCTTTCTTT | CASRMGTGTDNEAFF
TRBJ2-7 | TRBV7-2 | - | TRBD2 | TGTGCCAGCAGCAAAGCGGGGGGGCACGGCGAGCAGTACTTC | CASSKAGGHGEQYF
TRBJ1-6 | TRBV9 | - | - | TGTGCCAGCAGCGTAGGGGGGGTTGGGAATTCACCCCTCCACTTT | CASSVGGVGNSPLHF